This T cell receptor beta chain was retrieved from a study of T cell repertoires in cytomegalovirus infection (dated by TCRdb to between 2018 and 2021). About the investigation overall: Donor HLA type was relevant to the analysis, as public TCR beta signatures indicated carriage of CMV infection together with the matching HLA type.

Sequencer: Illumina HiSeq 1500. TCRdb reran the public reads through fastp at Q25 and MiXCR, keeping productive beta chains. Rows with one shared CDR3 protein collapse into an entry with the most common genes and DNA. This sample is represented by around 450,000 distinct CDR3 sequences; approximately 10% of them were singletons. Around 9.6% of the sample goes to the ten largest clones. What the authors observed across the whole study: The ex vivo response was dominated by HLA-C-restricted CMV-specific TCR beta clonotypes, and the single most frequent clonotype in two of eight donors was supplied by these HLA-C-restricted clonotypes. Carriers of CMV infection plus the relevant HLA type were discriminated by the cumulative frequency of public TCR beta family members in the study cohort and in an independent roughly 400-donor cohort.

Between the V and J ends, shortened by 7 bases and 5 bases respectively, the junction contains 11 bases. The CDR3, from cysteine to phenylalanine, totals 13 residues. Only the CDR3 part of the read is kept: 39 bases, read in frame from the first base. CDR1 is given as SNHLY and CDR2 as FYNNEI, both from the germline V gene. This clonotype was picked up many times. Its recognized antigen is unknown. Per-base quality was not reported, and no clone a single base away is much larger than it. The chain is encoded by TRBV2 joined to TRBJ2-2, with TRBD2 perhaps the D gene, on 6 matching bases. This receptor was obtained from a human donor in good health (CMV status not recorded). Some clones in this sample may be carry-over from other donors' samples. Sequenced material: PBMCs. This receptor has the CDR3 CASMKEGTGELFF. DNA sequence: TGTGCCAGCATGAAGGAGGGGACCGGGGAGCTGTTTTTT.